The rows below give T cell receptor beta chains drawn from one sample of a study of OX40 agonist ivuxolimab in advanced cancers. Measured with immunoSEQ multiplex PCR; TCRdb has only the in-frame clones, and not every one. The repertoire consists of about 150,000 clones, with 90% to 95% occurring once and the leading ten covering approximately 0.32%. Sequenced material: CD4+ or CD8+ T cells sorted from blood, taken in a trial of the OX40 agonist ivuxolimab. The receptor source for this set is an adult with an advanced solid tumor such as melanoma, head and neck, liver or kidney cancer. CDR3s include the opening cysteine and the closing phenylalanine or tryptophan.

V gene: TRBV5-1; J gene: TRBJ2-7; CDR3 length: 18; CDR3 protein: CASSGGVFGQPSSYEQYF
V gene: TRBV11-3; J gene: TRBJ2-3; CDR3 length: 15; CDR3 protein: CASSLRGGRTDTQYF
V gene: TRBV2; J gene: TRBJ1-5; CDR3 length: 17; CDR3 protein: CASSEQAGPFSNQPQHF
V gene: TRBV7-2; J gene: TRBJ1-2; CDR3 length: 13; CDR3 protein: CASSPGQGHGYTF
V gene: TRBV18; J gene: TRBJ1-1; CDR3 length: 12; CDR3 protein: CASSPSGGEAFF
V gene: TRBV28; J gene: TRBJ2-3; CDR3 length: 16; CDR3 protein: CASSNAGTSATDTQYF
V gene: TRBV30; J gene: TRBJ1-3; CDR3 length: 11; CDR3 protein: CAWAGGNTIYF
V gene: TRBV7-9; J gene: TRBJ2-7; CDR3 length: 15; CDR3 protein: CASSLGLSYADEQYF
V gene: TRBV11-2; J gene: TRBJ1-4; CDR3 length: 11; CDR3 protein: CASRRGEKLFF
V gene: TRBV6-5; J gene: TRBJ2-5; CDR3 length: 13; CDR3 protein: CATRVEGLGTQYF
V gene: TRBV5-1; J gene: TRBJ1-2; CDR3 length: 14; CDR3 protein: CASSPGQGVLGYTF
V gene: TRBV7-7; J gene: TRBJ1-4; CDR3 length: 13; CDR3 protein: CASSLATNEKLFF
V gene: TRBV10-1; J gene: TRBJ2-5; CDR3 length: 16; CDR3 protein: CARQPGGPFFQETQYF
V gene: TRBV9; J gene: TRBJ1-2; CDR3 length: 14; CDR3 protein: CASSIDRGAYGYTF
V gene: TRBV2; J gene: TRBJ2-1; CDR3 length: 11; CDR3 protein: CASSQTGEEFF
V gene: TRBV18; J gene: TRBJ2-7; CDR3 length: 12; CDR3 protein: CASSPSSGTEYF
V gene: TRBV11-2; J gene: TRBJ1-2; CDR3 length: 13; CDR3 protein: CASSPGQDYGYTF
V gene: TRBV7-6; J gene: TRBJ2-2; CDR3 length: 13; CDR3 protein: CASSPPLPGELFF
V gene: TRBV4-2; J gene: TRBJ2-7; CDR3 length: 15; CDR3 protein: CASSQDGGVGYEQYF
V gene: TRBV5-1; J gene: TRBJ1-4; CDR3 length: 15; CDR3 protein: CASSIGQGGGEKLFF
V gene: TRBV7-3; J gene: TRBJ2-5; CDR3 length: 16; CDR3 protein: CASSLKPGGLQETQYF
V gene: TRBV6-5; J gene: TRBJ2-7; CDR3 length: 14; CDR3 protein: CASSSYDRHYEQYF
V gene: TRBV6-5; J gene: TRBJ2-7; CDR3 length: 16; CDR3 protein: CASSYRSGAGAYEQYF
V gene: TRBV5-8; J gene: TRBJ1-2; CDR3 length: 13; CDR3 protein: CASSLGPGDGYTF
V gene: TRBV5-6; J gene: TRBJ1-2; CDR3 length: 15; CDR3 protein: CASRLPGQKTYGYTF
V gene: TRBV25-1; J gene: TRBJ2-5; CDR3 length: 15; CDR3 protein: CASSEPGTVQETQYF
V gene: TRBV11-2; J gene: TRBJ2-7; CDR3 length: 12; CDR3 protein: CASQRGIYEQYF
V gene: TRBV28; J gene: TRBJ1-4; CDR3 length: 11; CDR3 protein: CASSINRILFF
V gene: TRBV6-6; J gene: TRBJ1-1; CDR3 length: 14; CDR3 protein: CASSYSDGRSEAFF
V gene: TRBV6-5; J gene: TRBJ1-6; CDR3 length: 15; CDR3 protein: CASSYSGGSISPLHF
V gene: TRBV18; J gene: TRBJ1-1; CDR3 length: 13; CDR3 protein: CASSPDGNTEAFF
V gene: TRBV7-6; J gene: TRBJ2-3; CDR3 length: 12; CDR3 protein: CASSFGTDTQYF